This T cell receptor beta chain was identified during a study of blood T cell repertoires in COVID-19. Study context: The United States, Italy and Spain provided the acute and convalescent COVID-19 samples. Sources were T cells, B-cell-depleted T cells, or PBMCs; the material itself was cDNA or gDNA.

Cohort assignment relied on participant-reported clinical history. Germline lookup yields CDR1 GTSNPN and CDR2 SVGIG (reference sequence). The CDR3 covers 15 residues. Trimming cost V 0 bases and J 7 bases; bases outside gene matches: 5. Produced via immunoSEQ multiplex PCR; TCRdb's table is partial and in-frame only. The sample includes some 270,000 clones, 65% to 90% of them seen just once. The specimen was PBMCs or T cells enriched from blood (not recorded which). The gene calls are TRBV30 and TRBJ1-6; 8 bases line up with TRBD1. This receptor was identified in a woman in her forties or fifties with acute COVID-19. Here the CDR3 reads CAWSVRDRRNSPLHF. For the CDR3, the DNA is TGTGCCTGGAGTGTACGGGACAGGAGGAATTCACCCCTCCACTTT.